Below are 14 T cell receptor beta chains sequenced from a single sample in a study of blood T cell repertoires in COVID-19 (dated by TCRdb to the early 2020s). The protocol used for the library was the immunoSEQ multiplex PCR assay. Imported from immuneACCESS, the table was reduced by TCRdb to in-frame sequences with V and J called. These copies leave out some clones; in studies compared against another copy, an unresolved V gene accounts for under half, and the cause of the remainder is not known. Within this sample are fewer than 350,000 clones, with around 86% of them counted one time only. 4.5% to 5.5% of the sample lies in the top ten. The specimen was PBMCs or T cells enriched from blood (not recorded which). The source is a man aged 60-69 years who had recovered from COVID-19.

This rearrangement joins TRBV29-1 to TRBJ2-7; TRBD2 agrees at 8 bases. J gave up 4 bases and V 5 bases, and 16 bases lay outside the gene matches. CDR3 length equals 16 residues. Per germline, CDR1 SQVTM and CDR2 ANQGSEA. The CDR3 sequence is CSVQKTGTSGGYEQYF. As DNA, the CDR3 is TGCAGCGTTCAAAAGACCGGGACTAGTGGTGGTTACGAGCAGTACTTC.

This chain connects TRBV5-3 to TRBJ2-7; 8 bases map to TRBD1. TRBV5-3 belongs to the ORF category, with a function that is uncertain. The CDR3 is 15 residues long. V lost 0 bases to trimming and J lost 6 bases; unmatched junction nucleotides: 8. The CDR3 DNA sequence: TGTGCCAGAAGCTTGGCAAATGGGACAGGCCGCGAGCAGTACTTC. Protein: CARSLANGTGREQYF.

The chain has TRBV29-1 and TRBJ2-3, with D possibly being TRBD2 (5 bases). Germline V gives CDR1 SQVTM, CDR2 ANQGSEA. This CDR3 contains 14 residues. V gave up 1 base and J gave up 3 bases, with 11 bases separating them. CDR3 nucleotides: TGCAGCGTTGAAGGAGGCAGGAGGACAGATACGCAGTATTTT. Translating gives CSVEGGRRTDTQYF.

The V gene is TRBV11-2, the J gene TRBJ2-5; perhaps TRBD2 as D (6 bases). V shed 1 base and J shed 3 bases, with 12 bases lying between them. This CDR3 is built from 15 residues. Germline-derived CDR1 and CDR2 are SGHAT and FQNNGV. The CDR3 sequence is CASSLAGDGKETQYF. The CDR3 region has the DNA TGTGCCAGCAGCTTAGCGGGGGATGGCAAAGAGACCCAGTACTTC.

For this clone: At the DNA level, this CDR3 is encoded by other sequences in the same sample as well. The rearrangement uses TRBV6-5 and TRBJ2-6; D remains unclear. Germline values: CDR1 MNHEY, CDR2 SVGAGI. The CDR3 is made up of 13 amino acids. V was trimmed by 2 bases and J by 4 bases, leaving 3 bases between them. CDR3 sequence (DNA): TGTGCCAGCAGTTACGCGGGGGCCAACGTCCTGACTTTC. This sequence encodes CASSYAGANVLTF.

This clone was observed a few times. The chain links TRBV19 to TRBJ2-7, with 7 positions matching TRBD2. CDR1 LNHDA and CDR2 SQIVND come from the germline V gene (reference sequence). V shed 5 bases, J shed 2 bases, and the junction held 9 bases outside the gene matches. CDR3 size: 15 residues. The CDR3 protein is CASSPETSQTYEQYF. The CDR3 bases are TGTGCCAGTAGTCCGGAGACTAGCCAAACCTACGAGCAGTACTTC.

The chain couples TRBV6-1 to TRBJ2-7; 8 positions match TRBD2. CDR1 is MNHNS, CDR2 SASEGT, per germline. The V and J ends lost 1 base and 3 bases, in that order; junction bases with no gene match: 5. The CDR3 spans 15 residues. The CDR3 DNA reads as TGTGCCAGCAGTGAAGGGACTAGCCTATACTACGAGCAGTACTTC. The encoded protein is CASSEGTSLYYEQYF.

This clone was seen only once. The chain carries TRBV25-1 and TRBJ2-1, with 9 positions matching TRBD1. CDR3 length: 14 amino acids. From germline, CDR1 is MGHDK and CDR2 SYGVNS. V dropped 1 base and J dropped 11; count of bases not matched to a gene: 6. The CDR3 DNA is TGTGCCAGCAGTGAATTCCCAACAGGGGGCAAGCAGTTCTTC. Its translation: CASSEFPTGGKQFF. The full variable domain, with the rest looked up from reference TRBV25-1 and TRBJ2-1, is EADIYQTPRYLVIGTGKKITLECSQTMGHDKMYWYQQDPGMELHLIHYSYGVNSTEKGDLSSESTVSRIRTEHFPLTLESARPSHTSQYLCASSEFPTGGKQFFGPGTRLTVL.

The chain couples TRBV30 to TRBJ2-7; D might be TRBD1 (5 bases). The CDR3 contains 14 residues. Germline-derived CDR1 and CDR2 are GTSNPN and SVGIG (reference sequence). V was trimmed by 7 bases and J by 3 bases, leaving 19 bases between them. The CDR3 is CASQGSGWGYEQYF. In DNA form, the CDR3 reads TGTGCCTCCCAGGGTTCTGGTTGGGGCTACGAGCAGTACTTC.

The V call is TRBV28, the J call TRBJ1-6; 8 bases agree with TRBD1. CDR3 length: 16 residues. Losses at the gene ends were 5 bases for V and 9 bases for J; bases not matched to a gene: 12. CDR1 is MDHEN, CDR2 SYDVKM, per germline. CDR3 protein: CASSAPRTGSGSPLHF. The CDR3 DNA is TGTGCCAGCAGTGCCCCACGGACAGGGTCGGGTTCACCCCTCCACTTT.

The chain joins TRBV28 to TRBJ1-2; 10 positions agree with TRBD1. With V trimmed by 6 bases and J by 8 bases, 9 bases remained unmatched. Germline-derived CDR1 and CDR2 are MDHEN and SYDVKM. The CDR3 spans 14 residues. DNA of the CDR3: TGTGCCAGCAGCATCATGGGACAGGGGCAGGGCTACACCTTC. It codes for CASSIMGQGQGYTF.

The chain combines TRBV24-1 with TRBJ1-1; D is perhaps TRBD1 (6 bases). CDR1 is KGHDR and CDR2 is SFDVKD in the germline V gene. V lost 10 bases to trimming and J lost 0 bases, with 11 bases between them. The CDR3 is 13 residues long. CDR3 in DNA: TGTGCCACGCAGGACAGAATGAACACTGAAGCTTTCTTT. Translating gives CATQDRMNTEAFF.

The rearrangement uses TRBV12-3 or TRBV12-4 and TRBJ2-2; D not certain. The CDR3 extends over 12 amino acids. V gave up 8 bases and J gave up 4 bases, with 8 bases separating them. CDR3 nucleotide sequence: TGTGCCAGCGACACTTTCACCGGGGAGCTGTTTTTT. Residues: CASDTFTGELFF.

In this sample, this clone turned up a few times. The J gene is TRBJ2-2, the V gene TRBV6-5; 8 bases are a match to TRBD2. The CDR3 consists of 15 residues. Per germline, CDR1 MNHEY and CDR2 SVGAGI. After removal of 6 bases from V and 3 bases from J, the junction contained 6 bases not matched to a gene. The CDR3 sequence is CASSLLAEHTGELFF. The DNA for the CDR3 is TGTGCCAGCAGCTTACTAGCGGAACACACCGGGGAGCTGTTTTTT.